This TCR beta chain was recovered during a study of T-cell reconstitution after alpha-beta-depleted transplantation in children. A library of TCRbeta sequences, prepared with unique molecular identifiers, was generated. MiXCR was run by TCRdb on the PCR reads, yielding one entry per CDR3 protein. Here the sample spans approximately 240,000 distinct CDR3 sequences, 9.7% being singletons. In germline, CDR1 is ENHRY, CDR2 SYGVKD. The CDR3 length is 14 residues. The V and J ends lost 8 bases and 0 bases, in that order; junction bases with no gene match: 6. This clonotype was detected many times. The source is a human donor who donated a stem cell graft to a child with SCID. The V and J genes are TRBV10-3 and TRBJ1-1; TRBD1 aligns across 7 bases. This material consisted of PBMCs from the stem cell graft donor, taken from the stem cell graft. CDR3 residues: CAIGAQGLNTEAFF. The CDR3 DNA sequence: TGTGCCATCGGAGCACAGGGGTTGAACACTGAAGCTTTCTTT.